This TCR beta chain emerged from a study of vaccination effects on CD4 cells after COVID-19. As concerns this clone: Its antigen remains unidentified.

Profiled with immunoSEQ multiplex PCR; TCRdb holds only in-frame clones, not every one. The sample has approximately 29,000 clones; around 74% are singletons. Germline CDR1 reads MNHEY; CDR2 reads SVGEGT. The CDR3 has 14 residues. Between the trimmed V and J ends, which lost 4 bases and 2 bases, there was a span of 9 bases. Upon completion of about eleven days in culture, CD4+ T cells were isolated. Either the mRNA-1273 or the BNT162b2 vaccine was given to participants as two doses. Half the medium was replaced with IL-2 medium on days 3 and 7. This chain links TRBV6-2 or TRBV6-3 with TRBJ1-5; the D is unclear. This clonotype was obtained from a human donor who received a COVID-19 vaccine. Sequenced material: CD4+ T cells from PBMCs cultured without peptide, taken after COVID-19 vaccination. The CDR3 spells CASSLLQGNQPQHF. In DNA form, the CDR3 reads TGTGCCAGCAGTTTATTGCAGGGCAATCAGCCCCAGCATTTT.